This entry concerns a single T cell receptor beta chain. Its antigen is undetermined. The CDR3 end is not reached by the read, which stops 3 residues before it; the germline J gene fills it in. Profiled with immunoSEQ multiplex PCR; TCRdb holds only in-frame clones, not every one. The listing records under 30,000 clones. This specimen comes from a study of T cells in women clearing cervical HPV infection. Study observations and caveats: T-cell numbers per sample were unknown and may explain richness differences.

Trimming shortened V by 6 bases and J by 2 bases, and 3 bases separated the two germline ends. CDR1 is MNHEY, CDR2 SVGEGT, per germline. CDR3 length: 11 amino acids. V usage is TRBV6-2 or TRBV6-3 and J usage is TRBJ2-3; D remains unclear. The sequenced sample was blood buffy coat. This clonotype was sampled from a woman aged 18 to 75 with a cervical HPV16 infection that either progressed to CIN3+ or cleared (not recorded which). The CDR3 spells CASSLTDTQYF. The DNA read from the CDR3 is TGTGCCAGCAGCCTCACAGATACG.